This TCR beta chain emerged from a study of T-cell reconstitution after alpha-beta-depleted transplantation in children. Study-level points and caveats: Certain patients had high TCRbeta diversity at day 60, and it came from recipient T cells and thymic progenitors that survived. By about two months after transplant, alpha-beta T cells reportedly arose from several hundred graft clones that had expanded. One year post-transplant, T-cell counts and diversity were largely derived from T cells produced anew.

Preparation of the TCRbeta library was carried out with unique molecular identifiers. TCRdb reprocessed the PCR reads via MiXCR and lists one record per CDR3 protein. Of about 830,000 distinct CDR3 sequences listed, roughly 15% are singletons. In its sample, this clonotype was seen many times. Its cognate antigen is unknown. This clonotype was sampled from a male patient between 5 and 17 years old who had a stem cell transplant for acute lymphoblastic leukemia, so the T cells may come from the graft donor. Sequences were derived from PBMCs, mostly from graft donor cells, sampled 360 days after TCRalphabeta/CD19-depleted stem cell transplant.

In DNA form, the CDR3 reads TGCAGCGTTGACGTGACAGAAAGAGCTAACTATGGCTACACCTTC. Protein product: CSVDVTERANYGYTF. The chain is built from TRBV29-1 and TRBJ1-2; a weak D match, TRBD1 (5 bases). The CDR3 is made up of 15 amino acids. Germline values: CDR1 SQVTM, CDR2 ANQGSEA. Trimming shortened V by 3 bases and J by 0 bases, and 14 bases separated the two germline ends.